This TCR beta chain was identified during a study of early T cells in non-severe SARS-CoV-2 infection. Whole-study context: Bulk RNA isolated from unsorted whole blood underwent sequencing; chains were not paired.

The CDR3 is made up of 12 amino acids. The V end was cut by 0 bases, the J end by 4 bases, with 6 bases between. The V gene's germline CDR1 is DFQATT and CDR2 SNEGSKA (reference sequence). General study results and limits: In VDJdb matching, anti-spike CD8 responses were favored while private and CD4 specificities went missing.

With respect to this clonotype: As yet, its antigen is unknown.

Attachment of unique molecular identifiers was made to individual cDNA molecules. TCRdb re-called the 5' RACE reads with MiXCR, one entry per CDR3 protein. The sample shows about 63,000 distinct CDR3 sequences, 13% of them seen only once. The receptor was derived from an adult who was a healthcare worker with PCR-confirmed SARS-CoV-2 infection or an uninfected control (not recorded which). The sequencing input was whole blood. The chain joins TRBV20-1 to TRBJ2-5, with no clear D. The CDR3 region has the DNA TGCAGTGCTAGAGATCTTGGAGAGACCCAGTACTTC. The encoded protein is CSARDLGETQYF.